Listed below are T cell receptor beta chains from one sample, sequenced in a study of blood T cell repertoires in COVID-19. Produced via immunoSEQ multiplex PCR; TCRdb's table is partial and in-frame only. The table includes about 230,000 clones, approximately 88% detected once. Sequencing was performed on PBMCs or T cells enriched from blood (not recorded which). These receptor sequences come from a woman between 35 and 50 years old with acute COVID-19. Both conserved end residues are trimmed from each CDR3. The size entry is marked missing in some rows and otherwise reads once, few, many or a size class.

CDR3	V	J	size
ASTQGANTEAF	TRBV9	TRBJ1-1	-
ASSLVAGGAKNIQY	TRBV5-1	TRBJ2-4	-
ASSRYEGTQY	TRBV6-2/TRBV6-3	TRBJ2-3	-
ATSDPDRPGETQY	TRBV24-1	TRBJ2-5	-
AWSFSYNEQF	TRBV30	TRBJ2-1	once
ASSEPSGGTTDTQY	TRBV19	TRBJ2-3	-
ASSLDLWEDTIY	TRBV7-2	TRBJ1-3	-
ATSRDYTQPQH	TRBV15	TRBJ1-5	-
ASSLDSGSPYGYT	TRBV7-9	TRBJ1-2	-
ASSDRTGGSEAF	TRBV10-2	TRBJ1-1	-
ASGQGGSYEQY	TRBV2	TRBJ2-7	-
ASRLRQPSYEQY	TRBV12-2	TRBJ2-7	-
ASSQVGLETQY	TRBV4-1	TRBJ2-5	-
ARSSSAGVSYNEQF	TRBV7-5	TRBJ2-1	-
ASSSSTGTGVLSEQF	TRBV5-1	TRBJ2-1	-
ASTLDRGAGTEAF	TRBV18	TRBJ1-1	-
ASSFRTVLNTGELF	TRBV5-6	TRBJ2-2	-
ATQREGGSNEQF	TRBV24-1	TRBJ2-1	-
ASSLGQGGRGSTDTQY	TRBV5-1	TRBJ2-3	-
ASSPPGRTASTDTQY	TRBV18	TRBJ2-3	-
ASSPLTGPNTEAF	TRBV7-9	TRBJ1-1	-
ASSLLVSGELF	TRBV12-3/TRBV12-4	TRBJ2-2	-
ASWGGESGYT	TRBV27	TRBJ1-2	-
ASSQDLRDYGYT	TRBV4-3	TRBJ1-2	-
ASRDIGETQY	TRBV7-9	TRBJ2-5	once
ASSLAGKTYEQY	TRBV5-6	TRBJ2-7	-
ASSQLRGEEKLF	TRBV4-1	TRBJ1-4	many
ASSLRQLNTGELF	TRBV7-2	TRBJ2-2	-
ASSLAVSGVGDTIY	TRBV7-2	TRBJ1-3	few
ASSLLGSSYEQY	TRBV7-2	TRBJ2-7	-
ASFSSSYEQY	TRBV27	TRBJ2-7	-
ASSFVGRGTEAF	TRBV27	TRBJ1-1	-
ASSEYGQSTDTQY	TRBV25-1	TRBJ2-3	-
ASSPDGGYQPQH	TRBV7-2	TRBJ1-5	-
AWSVQGVGETQY	TRBV30	TRBJ2-5	-
ASSAGSRTDYGYT	TRBV9	TRBJ1-2	-
ASRRQGARDGYT	TRBV2	TRBJ1-2	-
ASSNSGAGTDTQY	TRBV6-5	TRBJ2-3	-
ASSPAGGWGNIQY	TRBV5-1	TRBJ2-4	-
ASSVDRGVSEKLF	TRBV9	TRBJ1-4	once
ASSSTGTPSLLAKNIQY	TRBV28	TRBJ2-4	-
ASSLARLAGATDTQY	TRBV7-9	TRBJ2-3	-
SVERQGSYEQY	TRBV29-1	TRBJ2-7	-
AISAGQTSGNTIY	TRBV10-3	TRBJ1-3	-
ASSSRGYNEQF	TRBV6-5	TRBJ2-1	once
ARVQLYSNQPQH	TRBV5-1	TRBJ1-5	-
ASIFGRESGNTIY	TRBV2	TRBJ1-3	-
ASSSQGGNTEAF	TRBV5-1	TRBJ1-1	-
SVEEPPGGGYGYT	TRBV29-1	TRBJ1-2	-
ASSGTVQETQY	TRBV3-1/TRBV3-2	TRBJ2-5	-
ASSYSSQGAPEAF	TRBV6-5	TRBJ1-1	-
ASWRGGVYGYT	TRBV12-3/TRBV12-4	TRBJ1-2	-